The sequence of this TCR beta chain was determined in a study of cytomegalovirus exposure and HLA in healthy donors. Findings of the study overall: Accurate prediction of HLA-A and HLA-B alleles (for most subjects) was reportedly achieved from TCR beta sequences. In a later analysis, TCR beta V- and J-gene trimming showed a link to a missense DCLRE1C variant.

Both 60 Vbeta primers and 13 Jbeta primers went into the PCR. Per the original data handling: Later reanalysis found about 78 million unique TCR beta chains, some 10 million of them shared. Using immunoSEQ multiplex PCR, the repertoire was profiled, and TCRdb retains in-frame clones only, with some absent. The V and J calls and the clone size are those of that table, but D and trimming were determined from the DNA. The sample spans 150,000 to 200,000 clones; the ten largest clones claim 0.65% to 0.75%. To note about this clone: Its antigen is undetermined.

The germline V gene encodes CDR1 SNHLY and CDR2 FYNNEI. The CDR3 sequence is 13 residues long. V shed 8 bases, J shed 4 bases, and the junction held 7 bases outside the gene matches. Donors counted as nominally healthy when sampled, yet unrecorded immune exposures were likely. This receptor was obtained from a boy aged 5-17 years in good health and CMV-seronegative. The chain couples TRBV2 to TRBJ1-1, with TRBD1 matching over 7 bases. The sequencing input was PBMCs. CDR3 in amino acids: CASGRQGSTEAFF. The DNA of the CDR3 is TGTGCCAGCGGAAGACAGGGTAGCACTGAAGCTTTCTTT.